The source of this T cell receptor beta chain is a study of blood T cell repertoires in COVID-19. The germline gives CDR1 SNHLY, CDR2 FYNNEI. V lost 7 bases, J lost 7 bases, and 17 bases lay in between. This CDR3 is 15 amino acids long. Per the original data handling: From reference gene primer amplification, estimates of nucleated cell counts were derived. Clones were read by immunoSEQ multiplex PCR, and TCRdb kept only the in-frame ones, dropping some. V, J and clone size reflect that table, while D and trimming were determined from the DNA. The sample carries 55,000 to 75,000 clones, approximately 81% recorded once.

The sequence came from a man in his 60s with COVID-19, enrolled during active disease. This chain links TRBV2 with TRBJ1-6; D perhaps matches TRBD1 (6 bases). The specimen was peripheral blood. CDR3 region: CASILQGDNNSPLHF. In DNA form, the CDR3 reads TGTGCCAGCATACTACAGGGCGATAACAATTCACCCCTCCACTTT.